These T cell receptor beta chains were read from a single sample in a study of T-cell memory formation after mild COVID-19. TCRdb reprocessed the 5' RACE reads via MiXCR and lists one record per CDR3 protein. The profile shows roughly 450,000 distinct CDR3 sequences, 18% of them singletons. What was sequenced was PBMCs or a T cell subset sorted from them (not recorded which). The receptors stem from an adult woman who had mild COVID-19 (a few samples of this study predate the infection). Cell type and time point are not known. The CDR3 runs from the conserved cysteine through the conserved F or W. D genes are given only for firm matches. Some rows mark clone size as missing; the rest say once, few, many or name a class of expanded clone.

clone_size	d_call	v_call	j_call	cdr3_aa	cdr3_nt
NA	NA	TRBV9	TRBJ2-3	CASSVSSAPTDTQYF	TGTGCCAGCAGCGTCAGTAGCGCCCCCACAGATACGCAGTATTTT
NA	NA	TRBV5-6	TRBJ2-4	CASSLRTLWDKNIQYF	TGTGCCAGCAGCTTGCGGACACTCTGGGACAAAAACATTCAGTACTTC
few	NA	TRBV12-3/TRBV12-4	TRBJ1-2	CASSREFYGYTF	TGTGCCAGCAGTCGTGAATTCTATGGCTACACCTTC
few	NA	TRBV18	TRBJ1-5	CASSGYSNQPQHF	TGTGCCAGCTCAGGATATAGCAATCAGCCCCAGCATTTT
few	NA	TRBV5-4	TRBJ2-7	CASSVGADYEQYF	TGTGCCAGCAGCGTAGGGGCAGACTACGAGCAGTACTTC
few	TRBD1	TRBV20-1	TRBJ2-7	CSARDRTGASLAYEQYF	TGCAGTGCTAGAGATCGGACAGGGGCCTCGCTCGCATACGAGCAGTACTTC
NA	NA	TRBV9	TRBJ2-2	CASSVGEGAGTGELFF	TGTGCCAGCAGCGTAGGTGAAGGGGCCGGGACCGGGGAGCTGTTTTTT
once	NA	TRBV7-9	TRBJ1-2	CASSFQGNTNYGYTF	TGTGCCAGCAGCTTTCAGGGGAACACTAACTATGGCTACACCTTC
NA	TRBD1	TRBV18	TRBJ2-7	CASPEPGQGLYEQYF	TGTGCCAGCCCAGAACCGGGACAGGGGCTCTACGAGCAGTACTTC
NA	TRBD2	TRBV24-1	TRBJ2-3	CATSDGTSGYTDTQYF	TGTGCCACCAGTGATGGGACTAGCGGGTACACAGATACGCAGTATTTT
few	TRBD1	TRBV30	TRBJ2-1	CAWGRGQGYNEQFF	TGTGCCTGGGGGAGGGGACAGGGCTACAATGAGCAGTTCTTC
NA	TRBD1	TRBV7-3	TRBJ1-1	CASSPGGAPEAFF	TGTGCCAGCAGCCCAGGGGGCGCCCCTGAAGCTTTCTTT
few	TRBD1	TRBV19	TRBJ2-7	CASSPRPGQGIYEQYF	TGTGCCAGTAGTCCGCGTCCGGGACAGGGCATCTACGAGCAGTACTTC
NA	TRBD1	TRBV7-2	TRBJ2-3	CASSRPRGQGSEPDTQYF	TGTGCCAGCAGCCGGCCGAGAGGACAGGGTTCAGAGCCAGATACGCAGTATTTT
NA	NA	TRBV6-5	TRBJ1-3	CASSYSRLVSGNTIYF	TGTGCCAGCAGTTACTCGAGACTCGTCTCTGGAAACACCATATATTTT
few	TRBD1	TRBV24-1	TRBJ2-7	CATSEGQGANEQYF	TGTGCCACCAGTGAAGGACAGGGGGCTAACGAGCAGTACTTC
few	TRBD2	TRBV12-3/TRBV12-4	TRBJ2-2	CASSLGLLAATGELFF	TGTGCCAGCAGTCTGGGTTTACTAGCGGCCACCGGGGAGCTGTTTTTT
few	NA	TRBV6-5	TRBJ2-1	CASSSTIRSWKIF	TGTGCCAGCAGTTCCACTATCCGGTCCTGGAAGATCTTC
few	NA	TRBV7-9	TRBJ2-7	CASSSPFAEDGVYEQYF	TGTGCCAGCAGCTCCCCATTTGCGGAGGATGGCGTCTACGAGCAGTACTTC
NA	NA	TRBV4-1	TRBJ2-7	CASSPVVGSSIYEQYF	TGCGCCAGCAGCCCAGTTGTGGGGTCCTCGATCTACGAGCAGTACTTC
NA	NA	TRBV3-1	TRBJ1-5	CASSHGGGQPQHF	TGTGCCAGCAGCCACGGGGGCGGGCAGCCCCAGCATTTT
few	NA	TRBV4-3	TRBJ1-5	CASSQGVAIGPQHF	TGCGCCAGCAGCCAAGGGGTAGCGATAGGGCCCCAGCATTTT
NA	TRBD2	TRBV6-6	TRBJ2-5	CASSYEAGIRQTQYF	TGTGCCAGCAGTTACGAAGCGGGAATAAGACAGACCCAGTACTTC
NA	NA	TRBV6-1	TRBJ1-2	CASSEEARVGSAPSTF	TGTGCCAGCAGTGAAGAGGCAAGAGTGGGCTCGGCTCCTTCCACCTTC
few	TRBD1	TRBV4-2	TRBJ1-5	CASSQDLGQGSQPQHF	TGTGCCAGCAGCCAAGATTTAGGACAGGGGAGTCAGCCCCAGCATTTT
NA	NA	TRBV7-2	TRBJ2-3	CASSLAPSTDTQYF	TGTGCCAGCAGCTTAGCGCCGAGCACAGATACGCAGTATTTT
NA	NA	TRBV3-1	TRBJ2-7	CASSKPGPTYEQYF	TGTGCCAGCAGCAAGCCGGGACCAACCTACGAGCAGTACTTC
many	NA	TRBV6-5	TRBJ2-3	CASSFGGVAQYF	TGTGCCAGCAGCTTCGGGGGTGTTGCGCAGTATTTT
NA	TRBD2	TRBV7-2	TRBJ2-5	CASLGLAGVGWQETQYF	TGTGCCAGCCTCGGACTAGCGGGAGTTGGGTGGCAAGAGACCCAGTACTTC